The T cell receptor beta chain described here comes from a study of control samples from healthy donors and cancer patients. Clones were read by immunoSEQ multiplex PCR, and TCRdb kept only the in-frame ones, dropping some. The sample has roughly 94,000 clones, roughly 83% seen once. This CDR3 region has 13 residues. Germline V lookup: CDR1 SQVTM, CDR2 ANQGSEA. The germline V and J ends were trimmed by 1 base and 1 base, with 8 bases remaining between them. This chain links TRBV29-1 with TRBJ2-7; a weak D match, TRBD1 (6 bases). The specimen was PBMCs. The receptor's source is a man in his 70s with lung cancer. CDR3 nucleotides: TGCAGCGTTGAAGGACAGGCTTCCTACGAGCAGTACTTC. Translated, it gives CSVEGQASYEQYF.